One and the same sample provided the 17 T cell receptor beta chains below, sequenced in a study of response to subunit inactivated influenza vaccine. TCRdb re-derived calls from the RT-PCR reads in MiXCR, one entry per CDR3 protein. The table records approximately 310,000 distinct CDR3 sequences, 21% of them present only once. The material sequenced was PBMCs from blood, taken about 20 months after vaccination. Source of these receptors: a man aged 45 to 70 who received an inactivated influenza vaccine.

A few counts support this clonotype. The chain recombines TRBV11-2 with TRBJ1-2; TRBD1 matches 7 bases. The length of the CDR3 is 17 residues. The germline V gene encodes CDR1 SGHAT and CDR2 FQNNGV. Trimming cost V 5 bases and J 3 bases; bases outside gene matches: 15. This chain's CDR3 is CASSNWIMEGAYYGYTF. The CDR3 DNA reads TGTGCCAGCAGCAACTGGATTATGGAGGGGGCTTACTATGGCTACACCTTC.

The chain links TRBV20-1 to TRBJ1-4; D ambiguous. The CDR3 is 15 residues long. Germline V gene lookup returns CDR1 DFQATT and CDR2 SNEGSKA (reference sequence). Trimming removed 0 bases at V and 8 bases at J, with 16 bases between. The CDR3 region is CSARDFYKRREKLFF. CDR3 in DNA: TGCAGTGCTAGAGACTTTTACAAGAGAAGGGAAAAACTGTTTTTT.

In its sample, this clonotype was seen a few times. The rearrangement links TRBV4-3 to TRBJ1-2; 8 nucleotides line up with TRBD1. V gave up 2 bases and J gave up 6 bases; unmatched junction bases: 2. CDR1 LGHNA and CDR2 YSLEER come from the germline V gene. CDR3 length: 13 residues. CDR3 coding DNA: TGCGCCAGCAGCCAACAGGGGGCGCATGGCTACACCTTC. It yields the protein CASSQQGAHGYTF.

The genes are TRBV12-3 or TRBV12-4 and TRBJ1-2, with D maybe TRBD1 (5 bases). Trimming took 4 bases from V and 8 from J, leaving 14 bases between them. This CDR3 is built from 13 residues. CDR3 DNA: TGTGCCAGCAGTTCCCCCCAGGGAGGGGGCTACACCTTC. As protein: CASSSPQGGGYTF.

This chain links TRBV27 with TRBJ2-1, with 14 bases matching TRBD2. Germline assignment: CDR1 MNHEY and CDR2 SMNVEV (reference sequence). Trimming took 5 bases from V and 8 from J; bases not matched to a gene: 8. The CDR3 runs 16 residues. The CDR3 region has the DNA TGTGCCAGCAGTCTCGAGACTAGCGGGAGGGGTGATGAGCAGTTCTTC. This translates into CASSLETSGRGDEQFF.

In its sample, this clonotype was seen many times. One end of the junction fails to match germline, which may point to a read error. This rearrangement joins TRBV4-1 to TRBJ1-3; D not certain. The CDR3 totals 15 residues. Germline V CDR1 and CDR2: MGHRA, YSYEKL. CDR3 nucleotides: TGCGCCAGCAGACAAGGAGGTAACTCTGGAAACACCATATATTTT. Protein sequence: CASRQGGNSGNTIYF.

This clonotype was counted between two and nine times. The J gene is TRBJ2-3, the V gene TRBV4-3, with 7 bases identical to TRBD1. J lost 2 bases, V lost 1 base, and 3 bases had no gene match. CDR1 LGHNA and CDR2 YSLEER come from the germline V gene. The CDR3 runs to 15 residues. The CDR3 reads CASSQVGTDTDTQYF. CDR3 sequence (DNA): TGCGCCAGCAGCCAAGTCGGGACAGACACAGATACGCAGTATTTT.

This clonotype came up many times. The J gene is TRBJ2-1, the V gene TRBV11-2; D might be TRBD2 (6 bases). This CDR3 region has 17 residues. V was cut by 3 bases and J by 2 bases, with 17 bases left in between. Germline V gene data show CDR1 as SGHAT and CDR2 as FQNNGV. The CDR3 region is CASSFPRTTQTYNEQFF. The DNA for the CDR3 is TGTGCCAGCAGCTTTCCTCGGACTACCCAAACCTACAATGAGCAGTTCTTC.

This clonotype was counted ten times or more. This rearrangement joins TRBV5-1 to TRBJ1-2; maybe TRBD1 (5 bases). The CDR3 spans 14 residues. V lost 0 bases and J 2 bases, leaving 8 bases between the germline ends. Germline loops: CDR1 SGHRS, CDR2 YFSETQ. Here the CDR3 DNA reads TGCGCCAGCAGCTTGGCCGACAGAAACTATGGCTACACCTTC. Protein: CASSLADRNYGYTF.

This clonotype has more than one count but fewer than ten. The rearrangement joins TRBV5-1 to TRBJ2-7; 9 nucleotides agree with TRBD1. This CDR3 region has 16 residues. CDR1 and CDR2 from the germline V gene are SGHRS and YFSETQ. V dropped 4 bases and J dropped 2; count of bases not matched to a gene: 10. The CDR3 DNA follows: TGCGCCAGCAGCCGCACCACAGGGGGCCAGGCCTACGAGCAGTACTTC. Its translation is CASSRTTGGQAYEQYF.

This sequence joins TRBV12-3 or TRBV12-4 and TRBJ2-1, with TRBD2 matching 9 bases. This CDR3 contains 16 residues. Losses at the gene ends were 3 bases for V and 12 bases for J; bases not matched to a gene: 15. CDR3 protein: CASSLSTSGQAIAQFF. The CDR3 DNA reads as TGTGCCAGCAGTTTGAGTACTAGCGGGCAGGCCATAGCGCAGTTCTTC.

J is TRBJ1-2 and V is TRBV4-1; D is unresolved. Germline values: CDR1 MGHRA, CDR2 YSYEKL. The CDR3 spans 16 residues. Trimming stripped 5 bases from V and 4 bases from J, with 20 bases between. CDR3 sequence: CASSNPPGGGVYGYTF. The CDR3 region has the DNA TGCGCCAGCAGCAACCCGCCGGGAGGCGGCGTCTATGGCTACACCTTC.

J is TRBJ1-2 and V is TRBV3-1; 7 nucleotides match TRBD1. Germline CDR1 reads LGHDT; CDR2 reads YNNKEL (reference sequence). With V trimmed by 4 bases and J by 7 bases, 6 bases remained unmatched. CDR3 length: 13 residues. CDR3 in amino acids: CASSPRQGSGYTF. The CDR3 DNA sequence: TGTGCCAGCAGCCCCCGACAGGGTTCTGGCTACACCTTC.

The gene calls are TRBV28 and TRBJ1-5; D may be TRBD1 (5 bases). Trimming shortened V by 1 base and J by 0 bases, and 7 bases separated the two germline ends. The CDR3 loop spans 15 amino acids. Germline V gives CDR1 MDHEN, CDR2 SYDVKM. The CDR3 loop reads CASSLYRSSNQPQHF. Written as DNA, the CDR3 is TGTGCCAGCAGTTTATACAGGAGTAGCAATCAGCCCCAGCATTTT.

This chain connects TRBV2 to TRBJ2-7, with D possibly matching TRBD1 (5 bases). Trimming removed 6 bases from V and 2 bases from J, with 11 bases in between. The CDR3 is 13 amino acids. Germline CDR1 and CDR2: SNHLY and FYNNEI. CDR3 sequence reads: CASRVTGTYEQYF. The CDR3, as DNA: TGTGCCAGCAGGGTAACAGGAACCTACGAGCAGTACTTC.

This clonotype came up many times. The CDR3 bases are TGTGCCAGTAGTGTCGGACGGAAAGAACCTACAGGAGGCTACACCTTC. Translating it yields CASSVGRKEPTGGYTF. V and J are TRBV19 and TRBJ1-2; possible D gene TRBD1, 5 bases. There are 16 residues in the CDR3. The germline V gene encodes CDR1 LNHDA and CDR2 SQIVND (reference sequence). Trimming cost V 5 bases and J 8 bases, with 24 bases left between them.

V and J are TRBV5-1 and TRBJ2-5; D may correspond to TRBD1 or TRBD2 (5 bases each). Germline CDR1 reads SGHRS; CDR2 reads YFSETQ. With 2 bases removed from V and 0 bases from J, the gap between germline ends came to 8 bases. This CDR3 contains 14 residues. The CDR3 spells CASSFGGYQETQYF. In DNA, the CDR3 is TGCGCCAGCAGCTTTGGGGGATACCAAGAGACCCAGTACTTC.